The 20 T cell receptor beta chains given below trace back to one sample, sequenced in a study of cytomegalovirus exposure and HLA in healthy donors. 13 Jbeta primers and 60 Vbeta primers were used for the PCR. Some clones are missing from TCRdb's copy, which holds only in-frame ones; the method was immunoSEQ multiplex PCR. This table holds about 130,000 clones, about 81% found once. The sample taken for sequencing was PBMCs. The receptors were sampled from a woman aged 30 to 39 in good health and CMV-seronegative.

This sequence joins TRBV5-1 and TRBJ2-5, with TRBD1 as a possible D gene (5 bases). V lost 1 base and J 4 bases, leaving 11 bases between the germline ends. The V gene's germline CDR1 is SGHRS and CDR2 YFSETQ. This CDR3 region has 14 residues. The CDR3 bases are TGCGCCAGCAGCTTGCGGCAGGGTAGAGAGACCCAGTACTTC. Its protein product is CASSLRQGRETQYF.

The chain uses TRBV6-5 and TRBJ1-2, with 10 bases that match TRBD1. Germline V gene data show CDR1 as MNHEY and CDR2 as SVGAGI. The CDR3 contains 14 residues. Trimming at V came to 2 bases and at J to 4 bases, leaving 1 base not matched to a gene. CDR3 nucleotides: TGTGCCAGCAGTTACGGACAGGGGGGCTATGGCTACACCTTC. This codes for CASSYGQGGYGYTF.

The gene calls are TRBV19 and TRBJ1-1; 7 bases are shared with TRBD1. The CDR3 spans 16 residues. Germline V gene lookup returns CDR1 LNHDA and CDR2 SQIVND (reference sequence). J gave up 2 bases and V 5 bases, and 11 bases lay outside the gene matches. The chain's CDR3 is CASSANPTGTNTEAFF. CDR3 DNA: TGTGCCAGTAGTGCTAACCCGACAGGGACCAACACTGAAGCTTTCTTT.

The chain couples TRBV30 to TRBJ1-2; D is possibly TRBD1 (6 bases). This CDR3 is built from 15 residues. Germline-derived CDR1 and CDR2 are GTSNPN and SVGIG (reference sequence). Trimming took 4 bases from V and 0 from J, leaving 15 bases between them. CDR3 DNA: TGTGCCTGGAACCTCGCGACAGGTACTAACTATGGCTACACCTTC. Its protein is CAWNLATGTNYGYTF.

This sequence joins TRBV4-1 and TRBJ2-1; possible D gene TRBD1, 6 bases. Germline CDR1 and CDR2: MGHRA and YSYEKL. The CDR3 spans 16 residues. V lost 1 base, J lost 4 bases, and 14 bases lay in between. The CDR3 loop reads CASSQGWAGAYNEQFF. The CDR3 coding sequence is TGCGCCAGCAGCCAAGGATGGGCAGGGGCGTACAATGAGCAGTTCTTC.

The chain links TRBV18 to TRBJ2-1, with 9 bases aligning to TRBD2. There are 15 residues in the CDR3. V lost 1 base, J lost 6 bases, and 4 bases stayed unmatched. The germline V gene has CDR1 KGHSH and CDR2 LQKENI. CDR3 nucleotide sequence: TGTGCCAGCTCACCACTAGCGGGGGACCTCAATGAGCAGTTCTTC. The encoded protein is CASSPLAGDLNEQFF.

This chain joins TRBV5-1 and TRBJ2-1; D is perhaps TRBD2 (5 bases). The CDR3 is made up of 15 amino acids. The V end lost 0 bases, the J end lost 9 bases, and 16 bases lay between the germline ends. Germline V lookup: CDR1 SGHRS, CDR2 YFSETQ. The CDR3 sequence is CASSLGAEVTGEQFF. DNA for the CDR3: TGCGCCAGCAGCTTGGGGGCGGAGGTCACGGGTGAGCAGTTCTTC. Full variable domain (missing parts from reference TRBV5-1 and TRBJ2-1): KAGVTQTPRYLIKTRGQQVTLSCSPISGHRSVSWYQQTPGQGLQFLFEYFSETQRNKGNFPGRFSGRQFSNSRSEMNVSTLELGDSALYLCASSLGAEVTGEQFFGPGTRLTVL.

This clone appeared once. V gene TRBV7-8 combines with J gene TRBJ2-1, with 8 positions matching TRBD2. Germline V gene lookup returns CDR1 SGHVS and CDR2 FQNEAQ. CDR3 size: 18 residues. V lost 5 bases and J lost 5; bases outside the gene matches: 17. Here the CDR3 reads CASSPSRLGRGVHNEQFF. Here the CDR3 DNA reads TGTGCCAGCAGCCCCTCGCGACTCGGGCGGGGGGTCCACAATGAGCAGTTCTTC.

The chain carries TRBV5-1 and TRBJ2-5, with D possibly being TRBD1 (5 bases). Per germline, CDR1 SGHRS and CDR2 YFSETQ. V was pared by 5 bases and J by 2 bases, with 13 bases between. The CDR3 is 14 residues long. DNA of the CDR3: TGCGCCAGCAGGGTAGGGGAAATGCAAGAGACCCAGTACTTC. Translating it yields CASRVGEMQETQYF.

This clone was seen just once. The chain has TRBV7-2 and TRBJ2-4, with D tentatively TRBD1 (6 bases). The CDR3 is 16 amino acids. CDR1 and CDR2 (germline): SGHTA, FQGNSA. Trimming took off 5 bases at V and 0 bases at J, with 14 bases between the two ends. The CDR3 region has the DNA TGTGCCAGCAGCATATACGCCAGGGGAGCCAAAAACATTCAGTACTTC. As protein: CASSIYARGAKNIQYF.

This clone was observed a single time. V and J are TRBV5-4 and TRBJ2-1; TRBD2 matches at 9 bases. The CDR3 runs 16 residues. V lost 4 bases and J lost 10; bases outside the gene matches: 15. CDR1 is SGHNT, CDR2 YYREEE, per germline (reference sequence). For the CDR3, the DNA is TGTGCCAGCAGCCGGGCGGCTAGCGGGATTCACCGCGAGCAGTTCTTC. This codes for CASSRAASGIHREQFF. The full variable domain, its missing parts supplied by reference TRBV5-4 and TRBJ2-1, is ETGVTQSPTHLIKTRGQQVTLRCSSQSGHNTVSWYQQALGQGPQFIFQYYREEENGRGNFPPRFSGLQFPNYSSELNVNALELDDSALYLCASSRAASGIHREQFFGPGTRLTVL.

The chain is built from TRBV14 and TRBJ2-1, with 8 bases that match TRBD2. The length of the CDR3 is 17 residues. The ends lost 1 base at V and 8 bases at J; junction bases unmatched: 13. Looked up from germline, CDR1 is SGHDN and CDR2 is FVKESK. CDR3 amino acids: CASSQVIPGGPQYEQFF. The CDR3 bases are TGTGCCAGCAGCCAAGTTATCCCGGGAGGGCCTCAGTATGAGCAGTTCTTC.

This clone was seen once. The CDR3 here is CASSLDPGATDTQYF. The CDR3 DNA is TGTGCCAGCAGCCTTGACCCTGGGGCCACAGATACGCAGTATTTT. The chain uses TRBV6-5 and TRBJ2-3; D possibly corresponds to TRBD1 (5 bases). This CDR3 comprises 15 residues. Germline-derived CDR1 and CDR2 are MNHEY and SVGAGI. V was trimmed by 6 bases and J by 2 bases, leaving 15 bases between them.

The chain links TRBV6-1 to TRBJ1-5; D unresolved. Germline lookup yields CDR1 MNHNS and CDR2 SASEGT. The CDR3 spans 15 residues. Trimming cost V 1 base and J 2 bases, with 9 bases left between them. Here the CDR3 DNA reads TGTGCCAGCAGTGAAGTGGGAGAAGGCAATCAGCCCCAGCATTTT. Its protein product is CASSEVGEGNQPQHF.

The J gene is TRBJ2-1, the V gene TRBV28, with 9 bases matching TRBD1. Germline CDR1 reads MDHEN; CDR2 reads SYDVKM. The CDR3 sequence is 17 residues long. V was pared by 5 bases and J by 0 bases, with 8 bases of the junction left unmatched. Here the CDR3 reads CASSPKYRGLSYNEQFF. The CDR3 DNA reads TGTGCCAGCAGTCCCAAATACAGGGGGCTCTCCTACAATGAGCAGTTCTTC. Drawing the rest from reference TRBV28 and TRBJ2-1, the complete variable domain is DVKVTQSSRYLVKRTGEKVFLECVQDMDHENMFWYRQDPGLGLRLIYFSYDVKMKEKGDIPEGYSVSREKKERFSLILESASTNQTSMYLCASSPKYRGLSYNEQFFGPGTRLTVL.

This clone was seen only once. The gene calls are TRBV7-6 and TRBJ2-1; D remains unclear. Germline-derived CDR1 and CDR2 are SGHVS and FNYEAQ. Trimming took off 5 bases at V and 7 bases at J, with 15 bases between the two ends. The CDR3 covers 14 residues. In nucleotides, the CDR3 is TGTGCCAGCAGCGTCTGGCATCCGAGGAATGAGCAGTTCTTC. Translated: CASSVWHPRNEQFF. The whole variable domain, remainder taken from reference TRBV7-6 and TRBJ2-1, is GAGVSQSPRYKVTKRGQDVALRCDPISGHVSLYWYRQALGQGPEFLTYFNYEAQQDKSGLPNDRFSAERPEGSISTLTIQRTEQRDSAMYRCASSVWHPRNEQFFGPGTRLTVL.

The table lists this clone with a few counts. This chain links TRBV6-5 with TRBJ2-3; the match to TRBD2 covers 9 bases. The CDR3 extends over 14 amino acids. V lost 7 bases to trimming and J lost 2 bases; unmatched junction nucleotides: 4. Germline V gene sequence: CDR1 MNHEY, CDR2 SVGAGI. For the CDR3, the DNA is TGTGCCAGCAATGGCGGGAGGGACACAGATACGCAGTATTTT. It encodes CASNGGRDTDTQYF.

This clone was recorded only once. V usage is TRBV7-2 and J usage is TRBJ2-3; 8 nucleotides line up with TRBD2. Looked up from germline, CDR1 is SGHTA and CDR2 is FQGNSA. The ends lost 1 base at V and 9 bases at J; junction bases unmatched: 15. CDR3 size: 17 residues. This CDR3 is CASSLEAPAGGFSTQYF. CDR3 coding DNA: TGTGCCAGCAGCTTAGAGGCCCCCGCGGGGGGCTTCTCGACGCAGTATTTT.

The chain links TRBV9 to TRBJ2-7; TRBD1 matches at 11 bases. Germline assignment: CDR1 SGDLS and CDR2 YYNGEE. The CDR3 covers 15 residues. V trimming: 4 bases; J trimming: 3 bases; junction bases outside the gene matches: 6. The CDR3 DNA is TGTGCCAGCAGCCCCTCCGGGACAGGGGGCTACGAGCAGTACTTC. It yields the protein CASSPSGTGGYEQYF.

This clone was detected only a few times. This chain joins TRBV5-4 and TRBJ2-3; weak D call: TRBD1 (5 bases). This CDR3 has 15 amino acids. V was clipped by 0 bases and J by 2 bases, with 10 bases between them. Germline CDR1 SGHNT, CDR2 YYREEE (reference sequence). The CDR3, as DNA: TGTGCCAGCAGCTTGGATCAGGGTGCCACAGATACGCAGTATTTT. It yields the protein CASSLDQGATDTQYF.